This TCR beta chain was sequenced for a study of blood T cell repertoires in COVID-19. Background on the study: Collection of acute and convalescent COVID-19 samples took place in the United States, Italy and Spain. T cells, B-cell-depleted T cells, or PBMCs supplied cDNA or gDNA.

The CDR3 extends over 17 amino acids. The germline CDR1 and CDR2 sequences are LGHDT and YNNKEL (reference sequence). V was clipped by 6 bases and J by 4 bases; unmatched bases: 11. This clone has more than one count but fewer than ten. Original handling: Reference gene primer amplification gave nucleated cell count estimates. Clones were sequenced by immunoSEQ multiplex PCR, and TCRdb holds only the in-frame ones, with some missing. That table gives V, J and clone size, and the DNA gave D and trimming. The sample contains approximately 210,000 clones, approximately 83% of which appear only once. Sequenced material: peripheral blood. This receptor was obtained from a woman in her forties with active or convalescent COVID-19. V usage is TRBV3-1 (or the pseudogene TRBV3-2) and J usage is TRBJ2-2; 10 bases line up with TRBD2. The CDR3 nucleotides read TGTGCCAGCAGGGGGGCGGGACTAGCGTACTCCACCGGGGAGCTGTTTTTT. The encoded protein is CASRGAGLAYSTGELFF.